This note documents a single TCR beta chain sequence. What it recognizes is unknown. The sample comes from a study of human T cells and chemical hapten exposure. The overall study: Mainly, slight library volume differences in the pool made TCR yields vary.

One entry per CDR3 protein results from TCRdb running MiXCR on the RACE reads. This table holds approximately 57,000 distinct CDR3 sequences, 7% to 10% found once. General study results and limits: Each of the donors had alopecia, so their immune responses may not resemble those of healthy people.

Sample time point: patch test 1, 2 weeks after DPC sensitization. As for treatment: therapeutic diphenylcyclopropenone sensitization with weekly scalp DPC. V lost 1 base, J lost 3 bases, and 14 bases lay in between. The CDR3 is 15 residues long. Germline loops: CDR1 GTSNPN, CDR2 SVGIG (reference sequence). The chain combines TRBV30 with TRBJ2-3; D is undetermined. The source was whole blood, collected in connection with sensitization to the hapten diphenylcyclopropenone (DPC). The source is a woman aged 40 to 50 with alopecia areata. Some clones in this sample may be carry-over from other donors' samples. CDR3 sequence (DNA): TGTGCCTGGAGTGGAGGTCAGCGTTCGACAGATACGCAGTATTTT. Protein product: CAWSGGQRSTDTQYF.